These 28 T cell receptor beta chains originate from one sample sequenced in a study of cytomegalovirus exposure and HLA in healthy donors. The PCR employed 60 Vbeta primers together with 13 Jbeta primers. Sequencing used immunoSEQ multiplex PCR; TCRdb keeps in-frame clones, though not all of them. The table for this sample gives just over 150,000 clones. Sequencing input: PBMCs. The receptors here all came from a man aged 25-40 years in good health and CMV-seronegative.

The chain joins TRBV28 to TRBJ2-3; 8 nucleotides align to TRBD2. The CDR3 is made up of 14 amino acids. V was pared by 5 bases and J by 2 bases, with 3 bases of the junction left unmatched. CDR1 and CDR2 (germline): MDHEN, SYDVKM. The CDR3 loop reads CASSRAGATDTQYF. The CDR3, as DNA: TGTGCCAGCAGTCGAGCGGGAGCCACAGATACGCAGTATTTT.

The V and J genes are TRBV18 and TRBJ1-5; no clear D gene. The CDR3 is 18 residues long. Looked up from germline, CDR1 is KGHSH and CDR2 is LQKENI. Trimming left V 3 bases short and J 2 bases short, with 20 bases between. The CDR3 DNA reads as TGTGCCAGCTCACCGGAAAGGGTCGGGAGGTACGGCAATCAGCCCCAGCATTTT. Protein sequence: CASSPERVGRYGNQPQHF.

This chain uses TRBV27 with TRBJ2-3, with unresolved D. Germline V gives CDR1 MNHEY, CDR2 SMNVEV (reference sequence). Trimming removed 2 bases at V and 0 bases at J, with 6 bases between. This CDR3 region has 14 residues. CDR3: CASSLVQSTDTQYF. The CDR3 DNA reads TGTGCCAGCAGTTTAGTACAGAGCACAGATACGCAGTATTTT.

The J gene is TRBJ2-7, the V gene TRBV5-1; D is unresolved. The CDR3 sequence is 15 residues long. The germline V gene encodes CDR1 SGHRS and CDR2 YFSETQ. Trimming pared 0 bases from V and 2 bases from J, leaving 12 bases between. Here the CDR3 reads CASSLAVSQPYEQYF. CDR3 nucleotide sequence: TGCGCCAGCAGCTTGGCGGTTTCTCAACCCTACGAGCAGTACTTC.

The chain employs TRBV10-3 and TRBJ2-2; 8 bases agree with TRBD1. V lost 0 bases, J lost 3 bases, and 18 bases stayed unmatched. The CDR3 is 21 residues long. Germline values: CDR1 ENHRY, CDR2 SYGVKD. The CDR3 reads CAISESFGRQGNRRYTGELFF. The CDR3, as DNA: TGTGCCATCAGTGAGTCGTTCGGGAGACAGGGGAATCGAAGGTACACCGGGGAGCTGTTTTTT.

This chain connects TRBV5-5 to TRBJ2-3; possible D gene TRBD2, 5 bases. Trimming removed 5 bases from V and 2 bases from J, with 18 bases in between. The CDR3 sequence is 16 residues long. The germline V gene encodes CDR1 SGHKS and CDR2 YYEKEE (reference sequence). CDR3 amino acids: CASRFRGGANTDTQYF. The DNA of the CDR3 is TGTGCCAGCAGGTTCCGAGGAGGCGCCAACACAGATACGCAGTATTTT.

The chain links TRBV6-1 to TRBJ1-2; D not resolved. Trimming took 2 bases from V and 0 from J, leaving 16 bases between them. Germline V gene sequence: CDR1 MNHNS, CDR2 SASEGT. This CDR3 is 17 amino acids long. The CDR3 nucleotides are TGTGCCAGCAGTGAAATACCGGGCGGACTTACTAACTATGGCTACACCTTC. Encoded protein: CASSEIPGGLTNYGYTF.

V gene TRBV14 combines with J gene TRBJ1-1; D is undetermined. Trimming took off 1 base at V and 1 base at J, with 10 bases between the two ends. Germline lookup yields CDR1 SGHDN and CDR2 FVKESK. This CDR3 is 15 amino acids long. CDR3 sequence reads: CASSQGKGGNTEAFF. The CDR3 region has the DNA TGTGCCAGCAGCCAAGGGAAGGGAGGGAACACTGAAGCTTTCTTT.

The gene calls are TRBV7-2 and TRBJ1-1; TRBD1 agrees at 8 bases. The trim removed 5 bases at V and 6 bases at J, leaving 5 bases unmatched. Germline V CDR1 and CDR2: SGHTA, FQGNSA. This CDR3 is 13 amino acids long. The CDR3 reads CASSRDRGAEAFF. Written as DNA, the CDR3 is TGTGCCAGCAGCCGCGACAGGGGAGCTGAAGCTTTCTTT.

The V and J genes are TRBV5-4 and TRBJ2-7; 12 bases agree with TRBD2. Per germline, CDR1 SGHNT and CDR2 YYREEE (reference sequence). CDR3 length equals 15 residues. With 4 bases clipped from V and 2 bases from J, the junction kept 4 bases outside the gene matches. Here the CDR3 DNA reads TGTGCCAGCAGCCTCGGACTAGCGGGGCCCTACGAGCAGTACTTC. This encodes CASSLGLAGPYEQYF.

This chain connects TRBV5-6 to TRBJ2-1; 7 nucleotides match TRBD1. With 6 bases clipped from V and 8 bases from J, the junction kept 11 bases outside the gene matches. CDR1 is SGHDT and CDR2 is YYEEEE in the germline V gene. This CDR3 comprises 14 residues. The CDR3 nucleotides read TGTGCCAGCACCCAGGGGGACGGCGTCGATGAGCAGTTCTTC. The encoded protein is CASTQGDGVDEQFF.

The gene calls are TRBV29-1 and TRBJ1-2; D is possibly TRBD1 (5 bases). The CDR3 totals 11 residues. Germline CDR1 and CDR2: SQVTM and ANQGSEA. Deletions cut 4 bases from V and 7 bases from J, with 10 bases between. The CDR3 region is CSVAQGGGYTF. In nucleotides, the CDR3 is TGCAGCGTTGCTCAGGGTGGTGGCTACACCTTC.

The chain links TRBV11-3 to TRBJ2-5, with a possible D match to TRBD2 (6 bases). This CDR3 is built from 15 residues. Germline V lookup: CDR1 SGHNT, CDR2 YENEEA. The V end was cut by 5 bases, the J end by 4 bases, with 17 bases between. DNA for the CDR3: TGTGCCAGCAGCGGAGGGACGGCGTCAGGAGAGACCCAGTACTTC. This encodes CASSGGTASGETQYF. The full variable domain, rest sourced from reference TRBV11-3 and TRBJ2-5, is EAGVVQSPRYKIIEKKQPVAFWCNPISGHNTLYWYLQNLGQGPELLIRYENEEAVDDSQLPKDRFSAERLKGVDSTLKIQPAELGDSAVYLCASSGGTASGETQYFGPGTRLLVL.

The chain uses TRBV6-5 and TRBJ2-7; 7 bases fit TRBD1. Germline V gives CDR1 MNHEY, CDR2 SVGAGI. This CDR3 has 15 residues. The V segment lost 0 bases and the J segment 3 bases; nucleotides outside the gene matches: 5. This CDR3 reads CASSYSRDSNYEQYF. Written as DNA, the CDR3 is TGTGCCAGCAGTTACTCTCGGGACAGTAACTACGAGCAGTACTTC.

The chain joins TRBV29-1 to TRBJ1-2; weak D call: TRBD1 (6 bases). The germline CDR1 and CDR2 sequences are SQVTM and ANQGSEA. The CDR3 extends over 15 amino acids. V was pared by 4 bases and J by 4 bases, with 19 bases between. The CDR3 here is CSVAGAKQKFYGYTF. CDR3 bases: TGCAGCGTTGCAGGGGCCAAACAGAAATTCTATGGCTACACCTTC. Variable domain in full (rest from reference TRBV29-1 and TRBJ1-2): SAVISQKPSRDICQRGTSLTIQCQVDSQVTMMFWYRQQPGQSLTLIATANQGSEATYESGFVIDKFPISRPNLTFSTLTVSNMSPEDSSIYLCSVAGAKQKFYGYTFGSGTRLTVV.

The gene calls are TRBV7-6 and TRBJ1-3, with TRBD1 matching 9 bases. Per the germline V gene, CDR1 is SGHVS and CDR2 is FNYEAQ. V lost 3 bases, J lost 0 bases, and 3 bases stayed unmatched. The CDR3 loop spans 16 amino acids. The CDR3 DNA reads as TGTGCCAGCAGCTTCGGACAGGGGCGCTCTGGAAACACCATATATTTT. Translation: CASSFGQGRSGNTIYF.

The rearrangement joins TRBV5-8 to TRBJ1-2; possibly TRBD1 for D (6 bases). This CDR3 spans 13 amino acids. V was trimmed by 7 bases and J by 8 bases, leaving 18 bases between them. Per the germline V gene, CDR1 is SGHTS and CDR2 is YDEGEE. The CDR3 region is CASHLRGAGGYTF. The CDR3 DNA follows: TGTGCCAGCCATCTACGGGGGGCTGGGGGCTACACCTTC. Combining the CDR3 with reference TRBV5-8 and TRBJ1-2 gives the whole variable domain EAGVTQSPTHLIKTRGQQATLRCSPISGHTSVYWYQQALGLGLQFLLWYDEGEERNRGNFPPRFSGRQFPNYSSELNVNALELEDSALYLCASHLRGAGGYTFGSGTRLTVV.

V gene TRBV11-1 combines with J gene TRBJ2-5, with 7 bases that match TRBD2. The J call may be faulty, since TRBJ2-7 better matches the DNA end. CDR1 and CDR2 from the germline V gene are SGHAT and FQDESV (reference sequence). The CDR3 is made up of 14 amino acids. DNA for the CDR3: TGTGCCAGCAGCCCCGGGACTACTAACTACGAGCAGTACTTC. Translation: CASSPGTTNYEQYF.

V usage is TRBV25-1 and J usage is TRBJ2-2; 7 bases are shared with TRBD1. V lost 8 bases and J lost 6; bases outside the gene matches: 6. The V gene's germline CDR1 is MGHDK and CDR2 SYGVNS. The CDR3 is made up of 13 amino acids. CDR3 region: CASQTGWAGELFF. CDR3 DNA sequence: TGTGCCAGCCAGACAGGGTGGGCCGGGGAGCTGTTTTTT. Variable domain in full (rest from reference TRBV25-1 and TRBJ2-2): EADIYQTPRYLVIGTGKKITLECSQTMGHDKMYWYQQDPGMELHLIHYSYGVNSTEKGDLSSESTVSRIRTEHFPLTLESARPSHTSQYLCASQTGWAGELFFGEGSRLTVL.

The chain carries TRBV7-9 and TRBJ2-3; D not resolved. The CDR3 spans 15 residues. CDR1 SEHNR and CDR2 FQNEAQ come from the germline V gene (reference sequence). The V gene lost 1 base and the J gene lost 3 bases, with 11 bases spanning the gap. The CDR3 bases are TGTGCCAGCAGCTTAGTAATTGACTTGACAGATACGCAGTATTTT. Its translation: CASSLVIDLTDTQYF.

The gene calls are TRBV27 and TRBJ1-3; unclear D gene. V lost 5 bases, J lost 0 bases, and 11 bases lay in between. CDR1 and CDR2 from the germline V gene are MNHEY and SMNVEV (reference sequence). There are 15 residues in the CDR3. The DNA of the CDR3 is TGTGCCAGCAGTCCCCGCGGGGACTCTGGAAACACCATATATTTT. Protein: CASSPRGDSGNTIYF.

This chain's CDR3 is CASSFGSASYNEQFF. DNA for the CDR3: TGCGCCAGCAGCTTTGGAAGCGCCTCCTACAATGAGCAGTTCTTC. The chain is built from TRBV5-1 and TRBJ2-1, with D uncertain. V gave up 2 bases and J gave up 0 bases, with 9 bases separating them. Germline CDR1 reads SGHRS; CDR2 reads YFSETQ. The CDR3 has 15 amino acids.

This chain links TRBV19 with TRBJ1-1, with a possible D match to TRBD1 (5 bases). The germline gives CDR1 LNHDA, CDR2 SQIVND (reference sequence). CDR3 length: 11 residues. The germline V and J ends were trimmed by 8 bases and 8 bases, with 12 bases remaining between them. In nucleotides, the CDR3 is TGTGCCAGTGTACGGGGGTTGGAAGCTTTCTTT. It encodes CASVRGLEAFF.

V gene TRBV5-1 combines with J gene TRBJ1-1, with TRBD1 as a possible D gene (6 bases). Germline V CDR1 and CDR2: SGHRS, YFSETQ. The CDR3 is 13 residues long. V lost 5 bases and J lost 0, with 8 bases in between. This chain's CDR3 is CASSRTVNTEAFF. CDR3 sequence (DNA): TGCGCCAGCAGTCGGACAGTGAACACTGAAGCTTTCTTT. Together with reference TRBV5-1 and TRBJ1-1, the CDR3 gives the full variable domain: KAGVTQTPRYLIKTRGQQVTLSCSPISGHRSVSWYQQTPGQGLQFLFEYFSETQRNKGNFPGRFSGRQFSNSRSEMNVSTLELGDSALYLCASSRTVNTEAFFGQGTRLTVV.

This chain links TRBV7-9 with TRBJ2-7; 9 bases fit TRBD1. V gave up 1 base and J gave up 1 base; unmatched junction bases: 2. CDR3 size: 15 residues. Germline CDR1 SEHNR, CDR2 FQNEAQ (reference sequence). Written as DNA, the CDR3 is TGTGCCAGCAGCTTAGACAGGGGGCCGTCCTACGAGCAGTACTTC. Its translation: CASSLDRGPSYEQYF.

The chain joins TRBV25-1 to TRBJ1-2; 8 nucleotides align to TRBD1. The J segment lost 0 bases and the V segment lost 2 bases, leaving 5 bases of the junction unmatched. The CDR3 loop spans 16 amino acids. Looked up from germline, CDR1 is MGHDK and CDR2 is SYGVNS. Written as DNA, the CDR3 is TGTGCCAGCAGTGAAACAGGGGGACTAACTAACTATGGCTACACCTTC. This translates into CASSETGGLTNYGYTF.

The chain has TRBV19 and TRBJ2-1; D gene unclear. V gave up 6 bases and J gave up 8 bases, with 17 bases separating them. There are 14 residues in the CDR3. CDR1 is LNHDA, CDR2 SQIVND, per germline (reference sequence). This CDR3 reads CASSLTLVRDEQFF. The DNA of the CDR3 is TGTGCCAGTAGCCTTACTCTCGTCCGGGATGAGCAGTTCTTC. The full variable domain, with the rest looked up from reference TRBV19 and TRBJ2-1, is DGGITQSPKYLFRKEGQNVTLSCEQNLNHDAMYWYRQDPGQGLRLIYYSQIVNDFQKGDIAEGYSVSREKKESFPLTVTSAQKNPTAFYLCASSLTLVRDEQFFGPGTRLTVL.

The gene calls are TRBV7-9 and TRBJ2-7, with a weak D call TRBD2 (5 bases). CDR1 and CDR2 (germline): SEHNR, FQNEAQ (reference sequence). Trimming removed 1 base at V and 7 bases at J, with 14 bases between. CDR3 length equals 14 residues. CDR3 sequence (DNA): TGTGCCAGCAGCTTAGACGGGCGGGTGGGGGAGCAGTACTTC. Protein product: CASSLDGRVGEQYF.